This T cell receptor beta chain was sequenced for a study of T cells after somatic rescue of genetic block. Sequencing used immunoSEQ multiplex PCR; TCRdb keeps in-frame clones, though not all of them. The sample has 55,000 to 75,000 clones, around 92% seen once. Trimming shortened V by 7 bases and J by 3 bases, and 13 bases separated the two germline ends. Germline CDR1 MNHNY, CDR2 SVGAGI (reference sequence). CDR3 length equals 14 residues. The gene calls are TRBV6-6 and TRBJ1-5; D gene ambiguous. The sequence came from a man in his forties or fifties. Input material: peripheral blood mononuclear cells (PBMCs). The CDR3 sequence is CASTNGQANQPQHF. In nucleotides, the CDR3 is TGTGCCAGCACTAATGGGCAGGCCAATCAGCCCCAGCATTTT.